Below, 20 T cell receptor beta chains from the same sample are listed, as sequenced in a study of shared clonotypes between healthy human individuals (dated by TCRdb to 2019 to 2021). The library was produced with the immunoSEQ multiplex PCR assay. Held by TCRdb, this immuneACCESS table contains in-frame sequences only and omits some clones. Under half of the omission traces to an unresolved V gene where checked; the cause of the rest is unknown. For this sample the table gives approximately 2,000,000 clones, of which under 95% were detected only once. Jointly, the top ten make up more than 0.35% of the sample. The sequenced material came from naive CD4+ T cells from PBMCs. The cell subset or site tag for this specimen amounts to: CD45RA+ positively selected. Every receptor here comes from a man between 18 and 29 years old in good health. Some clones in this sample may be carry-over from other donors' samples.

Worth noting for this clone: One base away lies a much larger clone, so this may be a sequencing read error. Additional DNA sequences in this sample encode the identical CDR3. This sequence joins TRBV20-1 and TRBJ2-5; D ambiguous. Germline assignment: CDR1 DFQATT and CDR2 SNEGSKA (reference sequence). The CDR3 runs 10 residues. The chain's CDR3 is CSAGEETQYF. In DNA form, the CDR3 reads TGCAGTGCTGGAGAAGAGACCCAGTACTTC.

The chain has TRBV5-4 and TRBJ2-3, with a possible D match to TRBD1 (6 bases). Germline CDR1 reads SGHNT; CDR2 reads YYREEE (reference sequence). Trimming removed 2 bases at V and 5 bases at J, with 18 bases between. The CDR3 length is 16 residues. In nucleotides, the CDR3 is TGTGCCAGCAGCTTAAGGCAGGTTAGGGGGTTAGATACGCAGTATTTT. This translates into CASSLRQVRGLDTQYF.

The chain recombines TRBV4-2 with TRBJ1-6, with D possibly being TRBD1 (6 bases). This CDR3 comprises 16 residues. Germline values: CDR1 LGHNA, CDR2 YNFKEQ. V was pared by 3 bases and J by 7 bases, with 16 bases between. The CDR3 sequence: CASSQDSFYPNSPLHF. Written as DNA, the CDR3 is TGTGCCAGCAGCCAGGACAGCTTCTACCCAAATTCACCCCTCCACTTT.

The CDR3 region has the DNA TGTGCCAGCACCCTGTCAGGGGAACCCGGCACCGGGGAGCTGTTTTTT. Its protein product is CASTLSGEPGTGELFF. This rearrangement joins TRBV9 to TRBJ2-2; D might be TRBD1 (6 bases). With 6 bases removed from V and 4 bases from J, the gap between germline ends came to 19 bases. The CDR3 contains 16 residues. CDR1 is SGDLS, CDR2 YYNGEE, per germline.

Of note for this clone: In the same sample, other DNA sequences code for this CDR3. CDR3 nucleotides: TGCGCCAGCAGCTTCGATTCGAACACTGAAGCTTTCTTT. Translation gives CASSFDSNTEAFF. The chain uses TRBV5-1 and TRBJ1-1; D is ambiguous. V lost 2 bases and J 1 base, leaving 6 bases between the germline ends. Looked up from germline, CDR1 is SGHRS and CDR2 is YFSETQ. This CDR3 spans 13 amino acids.

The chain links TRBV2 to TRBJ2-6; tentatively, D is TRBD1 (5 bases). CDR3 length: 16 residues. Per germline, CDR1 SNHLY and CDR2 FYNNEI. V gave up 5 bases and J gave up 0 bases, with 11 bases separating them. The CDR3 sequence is CASSRGPSSGANVLTF. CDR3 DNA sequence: TGTGCCAGCAGTAGGGGTCCCTCCTCTGGGGCCAACGTCCTGACTTTC.

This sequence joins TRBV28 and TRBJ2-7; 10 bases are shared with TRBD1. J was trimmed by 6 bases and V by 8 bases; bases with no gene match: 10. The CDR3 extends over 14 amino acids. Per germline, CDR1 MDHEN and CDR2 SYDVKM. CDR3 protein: CASVPRDRGVEQYF. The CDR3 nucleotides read TGTGCCAGCGTACCCCGGGACAGGGGAGTCGAGCAGTACTTC.

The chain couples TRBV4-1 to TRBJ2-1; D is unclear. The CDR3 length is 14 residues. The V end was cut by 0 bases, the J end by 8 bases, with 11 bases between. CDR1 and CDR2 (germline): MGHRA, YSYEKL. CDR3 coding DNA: TGCGCCAGCAGCCAAGAATTCGACTTTCATGAGCAGTTCTTC. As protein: CASSQEFDFHEQFF.

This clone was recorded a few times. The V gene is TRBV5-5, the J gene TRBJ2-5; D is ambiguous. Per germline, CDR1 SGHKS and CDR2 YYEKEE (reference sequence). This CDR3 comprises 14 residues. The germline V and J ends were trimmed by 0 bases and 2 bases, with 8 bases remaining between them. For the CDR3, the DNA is TGTGCCAGCAGCTTGGCGGTGGGACAAGAGACCCAGTACTTC. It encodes CASSLAVGQETQYF.

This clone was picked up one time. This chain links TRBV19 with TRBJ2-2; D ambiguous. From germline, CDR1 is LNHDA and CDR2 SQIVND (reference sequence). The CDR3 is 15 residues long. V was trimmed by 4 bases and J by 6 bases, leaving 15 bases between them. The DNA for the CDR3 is TGTGCCAGTAGTAACCTCATTGGGGTCCCCGGGGAGCTGTTTTTT. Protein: CASSNLIGVPGELFF.

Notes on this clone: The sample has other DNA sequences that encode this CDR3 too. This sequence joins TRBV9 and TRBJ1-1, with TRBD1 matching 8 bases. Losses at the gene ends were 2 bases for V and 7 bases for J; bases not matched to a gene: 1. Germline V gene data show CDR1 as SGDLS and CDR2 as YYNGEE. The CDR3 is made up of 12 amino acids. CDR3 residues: CASSVDRGEAFF. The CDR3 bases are TGTGCCAGCAGCGTCGACAGGGGTGAAGCTTTCTTT.

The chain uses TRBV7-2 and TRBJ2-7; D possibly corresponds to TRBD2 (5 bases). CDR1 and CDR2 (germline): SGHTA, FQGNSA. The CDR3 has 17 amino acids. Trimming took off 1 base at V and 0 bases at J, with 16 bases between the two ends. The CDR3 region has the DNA TGTGCCAGCAGCTTAGTATGGGCGGGCAGGACCTCCTACGAGCAGTACTTC. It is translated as CASSLVWAGRTSYEQYF.

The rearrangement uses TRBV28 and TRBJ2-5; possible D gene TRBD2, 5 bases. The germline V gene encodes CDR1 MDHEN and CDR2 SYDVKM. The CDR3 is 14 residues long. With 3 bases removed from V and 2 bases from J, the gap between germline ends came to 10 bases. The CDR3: CASSFRGRQETQYF. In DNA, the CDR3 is TGTGCCAGCAGTTTTCGTGGGAGACAAGAGACCCAGTACTTC.

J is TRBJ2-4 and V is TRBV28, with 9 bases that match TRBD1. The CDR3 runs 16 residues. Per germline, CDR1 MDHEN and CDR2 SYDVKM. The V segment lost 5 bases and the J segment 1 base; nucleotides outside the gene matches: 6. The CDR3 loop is CASSPTGTGAKNIQYF. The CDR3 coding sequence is TGTGCCAGCAGTCCCACCGGGACAGGGGCCAAAAACATTCAGTACTTC.

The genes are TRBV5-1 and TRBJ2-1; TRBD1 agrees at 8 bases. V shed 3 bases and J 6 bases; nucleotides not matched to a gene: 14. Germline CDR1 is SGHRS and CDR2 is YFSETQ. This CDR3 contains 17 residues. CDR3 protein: CASSSYQGAGPSNEQFF. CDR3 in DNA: TGCGCCAGCAGCTCGTACCAGGGGGCGGGACCCTCCAATGAGCAGTTCTTC.

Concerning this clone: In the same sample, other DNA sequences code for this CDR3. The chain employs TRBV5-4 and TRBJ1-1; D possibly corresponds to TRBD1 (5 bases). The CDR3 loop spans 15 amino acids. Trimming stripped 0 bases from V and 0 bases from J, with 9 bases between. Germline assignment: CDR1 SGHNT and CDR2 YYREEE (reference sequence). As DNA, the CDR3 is TGTGCCAGCAGCTTGGCTGGGGCGCTGAACACTGAAGCTTTCTTT. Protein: CASSLAGALNTEAFF.

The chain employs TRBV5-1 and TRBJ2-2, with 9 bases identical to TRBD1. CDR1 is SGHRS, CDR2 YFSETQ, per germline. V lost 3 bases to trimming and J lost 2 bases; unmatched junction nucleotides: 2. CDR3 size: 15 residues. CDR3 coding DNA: TGCGCCAGCAGCTGGGACAGGGCCAACACCGGGGAGCTGTTTTTT. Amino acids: CASSWDRANTGELFF.

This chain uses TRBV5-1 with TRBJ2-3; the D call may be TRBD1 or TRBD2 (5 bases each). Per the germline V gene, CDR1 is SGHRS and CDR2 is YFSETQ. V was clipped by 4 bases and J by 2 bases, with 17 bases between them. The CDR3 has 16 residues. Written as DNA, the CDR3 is TGCGCCAGCAGCAACGGGGCTAACCCTTCCACAGATACGCAGTATTTT. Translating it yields CASSNGANPSTDTQYF. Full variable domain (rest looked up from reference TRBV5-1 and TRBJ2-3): KAGVTQTPRYLIKTRGQQVTLSCSPISGHRSVSWYQQTPGQGLQFLFEYFSETQRNKGNFPGRFSGRQFSNSRSEMNVSTLELGDSALYLCASSNGANPSTDTQYFGPGTRLTVL.

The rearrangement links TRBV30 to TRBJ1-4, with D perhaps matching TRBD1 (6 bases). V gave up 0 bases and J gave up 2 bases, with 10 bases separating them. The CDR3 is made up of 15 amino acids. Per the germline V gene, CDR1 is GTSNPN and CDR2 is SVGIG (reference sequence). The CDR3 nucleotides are TGTGCCTGGAGTGTGCCGGGGGCTACTAATGAAAAACTGTTTTTT. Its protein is CAWSVPGATNEKLFF.

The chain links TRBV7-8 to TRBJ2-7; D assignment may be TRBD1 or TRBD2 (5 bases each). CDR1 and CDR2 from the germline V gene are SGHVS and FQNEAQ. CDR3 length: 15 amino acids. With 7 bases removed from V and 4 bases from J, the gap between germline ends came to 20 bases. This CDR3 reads CASTWDRHGVYEQYF. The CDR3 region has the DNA TGTGCCAGCACTTGGGACCGACATGGGGTTTACGAGCAGTACTTC.